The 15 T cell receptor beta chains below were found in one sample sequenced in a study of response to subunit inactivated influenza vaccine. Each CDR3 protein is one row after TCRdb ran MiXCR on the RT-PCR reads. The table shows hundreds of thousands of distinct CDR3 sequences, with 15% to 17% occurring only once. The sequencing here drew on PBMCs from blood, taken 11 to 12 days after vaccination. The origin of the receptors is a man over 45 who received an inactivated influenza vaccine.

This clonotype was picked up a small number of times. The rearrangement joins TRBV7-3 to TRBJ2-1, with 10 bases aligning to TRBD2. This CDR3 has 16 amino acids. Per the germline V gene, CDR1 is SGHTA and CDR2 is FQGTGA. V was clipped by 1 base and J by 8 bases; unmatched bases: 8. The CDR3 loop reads CASSLKKAGGRDEQFF. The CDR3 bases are TGTGCCAGCAGCTTAAAAAAAGCGGGAGGGCGGGATGAGCAGTTCTTC.

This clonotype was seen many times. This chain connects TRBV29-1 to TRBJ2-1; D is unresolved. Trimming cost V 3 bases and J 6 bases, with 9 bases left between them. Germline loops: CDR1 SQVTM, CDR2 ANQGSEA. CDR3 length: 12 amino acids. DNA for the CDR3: TGCAGCGTTGAGTTGAGGCCCAATGAGCAGTTCTTC. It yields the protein CSVELRPNEQFF.

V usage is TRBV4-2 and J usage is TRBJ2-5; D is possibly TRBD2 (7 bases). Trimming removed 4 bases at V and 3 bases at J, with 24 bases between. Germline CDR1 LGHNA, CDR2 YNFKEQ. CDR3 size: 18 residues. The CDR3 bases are TGTGCCAGCAGCCTCGAGGGGGGGGCAGGGCGGAGGGAAGAGACCCAGTACTTC. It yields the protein CASSLEGGAGRREETQYF.

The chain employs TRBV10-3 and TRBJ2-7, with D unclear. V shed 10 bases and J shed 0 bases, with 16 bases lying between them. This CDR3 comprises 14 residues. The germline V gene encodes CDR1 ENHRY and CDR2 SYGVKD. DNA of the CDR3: TGTGCCACCAATTTAGATGGGTCCTCCTACGAGCAGTACTTC. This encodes CATNLDGSSYEQYF.

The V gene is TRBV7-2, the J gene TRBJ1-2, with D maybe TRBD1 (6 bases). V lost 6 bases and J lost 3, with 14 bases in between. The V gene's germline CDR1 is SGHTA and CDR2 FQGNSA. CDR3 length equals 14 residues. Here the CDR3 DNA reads TGTGCCAGCAGACCTCGGGACACCTACTATGGCTACACCTTC. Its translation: CASRPRDTYYGYTF.

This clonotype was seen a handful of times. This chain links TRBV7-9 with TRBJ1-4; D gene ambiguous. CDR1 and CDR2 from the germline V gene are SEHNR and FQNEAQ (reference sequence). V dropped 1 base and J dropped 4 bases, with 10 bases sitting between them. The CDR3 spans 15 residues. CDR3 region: CASSLGPGVNEKLFF. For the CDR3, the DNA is TGTGCCAGCAGCTTAGGGCCAGGAGTTAATGAAAAACTGTTTTTT.

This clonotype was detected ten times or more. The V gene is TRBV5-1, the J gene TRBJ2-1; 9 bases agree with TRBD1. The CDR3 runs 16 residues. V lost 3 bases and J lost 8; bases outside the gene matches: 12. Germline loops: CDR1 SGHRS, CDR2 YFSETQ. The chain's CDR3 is CASSSPRDRVLDEQFF. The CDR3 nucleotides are TGCGCCAGCAGCTCCCCCCGGGACAGGGTTCTCGATGAGCAGTTCTTC.

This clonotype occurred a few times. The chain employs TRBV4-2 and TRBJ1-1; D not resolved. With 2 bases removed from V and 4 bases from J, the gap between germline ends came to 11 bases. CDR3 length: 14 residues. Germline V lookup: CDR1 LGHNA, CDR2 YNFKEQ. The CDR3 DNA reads TGTGCCAGCAGCCAACCCAGGTGGGCCACTGAAGCTTTCTTT. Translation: CASSQPRWATEAFF.

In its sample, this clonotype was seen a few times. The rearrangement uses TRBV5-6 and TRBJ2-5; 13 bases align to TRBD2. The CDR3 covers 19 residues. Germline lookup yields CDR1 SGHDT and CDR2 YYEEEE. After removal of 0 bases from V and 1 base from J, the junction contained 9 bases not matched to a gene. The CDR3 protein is CASSLVGLAGSTLQETQYF. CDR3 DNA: TGTGCCAGCAGCTTGGTGGGACTAGCGGGGAGTACTCTCCAAGAGACCCAGTACTTC.

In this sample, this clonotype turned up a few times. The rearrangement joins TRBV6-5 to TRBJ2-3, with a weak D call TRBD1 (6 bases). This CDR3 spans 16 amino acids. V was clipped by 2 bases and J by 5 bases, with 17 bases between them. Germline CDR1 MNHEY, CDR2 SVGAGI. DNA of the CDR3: TGTGCCAGCAGTTACCGGAGACAGGCGGGCGGAGATACGCAGTATTTT. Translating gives CASSYRRQAGGDTQYF.

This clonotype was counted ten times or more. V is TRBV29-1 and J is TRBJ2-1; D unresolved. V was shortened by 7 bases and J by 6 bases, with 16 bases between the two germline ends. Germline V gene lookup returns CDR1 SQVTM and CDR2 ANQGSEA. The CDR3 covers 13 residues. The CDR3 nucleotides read TGCAGCGGCCGAGACCTCTTAGGCAATGAGCAGTTCTTC. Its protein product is CSGRDLLGNEQFF.

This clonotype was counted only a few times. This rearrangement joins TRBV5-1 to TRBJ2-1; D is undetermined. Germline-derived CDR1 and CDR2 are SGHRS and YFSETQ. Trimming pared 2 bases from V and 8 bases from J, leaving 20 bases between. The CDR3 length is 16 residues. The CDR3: CASSLPKGLQIDEQFF. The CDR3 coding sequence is TGCGCCAGCAGCTTACCTAAGGGCTTACAGATAGATGAGCAGTTCTTC.

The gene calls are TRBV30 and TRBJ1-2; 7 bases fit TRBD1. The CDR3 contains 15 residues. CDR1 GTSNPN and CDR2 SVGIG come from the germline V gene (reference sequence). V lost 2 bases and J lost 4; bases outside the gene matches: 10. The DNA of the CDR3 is TGTGCCTGGAGTAGAAGTTCAGGGGGAGCCTATGGCTACACCTTC. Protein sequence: CAWSRSSGGAYGYTF.

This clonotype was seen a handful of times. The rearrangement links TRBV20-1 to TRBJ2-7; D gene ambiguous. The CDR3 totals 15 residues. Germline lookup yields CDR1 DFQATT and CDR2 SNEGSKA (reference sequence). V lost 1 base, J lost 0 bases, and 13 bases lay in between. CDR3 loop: CSARAFRARSYEQYF. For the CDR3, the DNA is TGCAGTGCTAGAGCCTTTCGGGCTCGCTCCTACGAGCAGTACTTC.

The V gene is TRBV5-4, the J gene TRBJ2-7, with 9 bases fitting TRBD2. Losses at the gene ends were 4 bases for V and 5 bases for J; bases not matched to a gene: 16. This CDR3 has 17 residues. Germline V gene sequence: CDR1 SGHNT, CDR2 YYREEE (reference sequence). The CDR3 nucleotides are TGTGCCAGCAGCCCAAATGGGGGTAGCGGGAGTATCCACGAGCAGTACTTC. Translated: CASSPNGGSGSIHEQYF.